This entry lists 10 T cell receptor beta chains sequenced from one sample in a study of cytomegalovirus exposure and HLA in healthy donors. It was with 60 Vbeta and 13 Jbeta primers that the PCR ran. This table comes from immunoSEQ multiplex PCR, and its TCRdb copy is limited to in-frame clones, with some not included. The table has approximately 150,000 clones, 82% seen once; the top ten hold around 2.5%. Sequences were obtained from PBMCs. The receptors come from a male donor in good health and CMV-seronegative.

This chain links TRBV5-1 with TRBJ1-5; a possible D gene is TRBD1 (6 bases). V was shortened by 2 bases and J by 5 bases, with 14 bases between the two germline ends. The CDR3 covers 15 residues. Germline assignment: CDR1 SGHRS and CDR2 YFSETQ. The CDR3 DNA reads TGCGCCAGCAGCTTATTACCTTCAGGGGATCAGCCCCAGCATTTT. Protein: CASSLLPSGDQPQHF.

The chain carries TRBV4-3 and TRBJ2-7; 11 nucleotides line up with TRBD2. Trimming cost V 0 bases and J 3 bases; bases outside gene matches: 4. The CDR3 has 16 residues. CDR1 and CDR2 from the germline V gene are LGHNA and YSLEER. The CDR3 DNA is TGCGCCAGCAGCCAAGAGTTACTAGCGGGGGACTACGAGCAGTACTTC. Amino acids: CASSQELLAGDYEQYF.

The gene calls are TRBV13 and TRBJ2-6; D possibly corresponds to TRBD2 (6 bases). The CDR3 loop spans 14 amino acids. Germline lookup yields CDR1 PRHDT and CDR2 FYEKMQ (reference sequence). The V end lost 4 bases, the J end lost 4 bases, and 8 bases lay between the germline ends. The CDR3 nucleotides read TGTGCCAGCAGCTGGGAGGCGGGGGCCAACGTCCTGACTTTC. Its translation: CASSWEAGANVLTF.

Of note for this clone: The germline gene is not matched at one end of the junction; a read error may be the cause. V usage is TRBV5-1 and J usage is TRBJ2-3; TRBD2 agrees at 8 bases. The CDR3 consists of 15 residues. Germline V CDR1 and CDR2: SGHRS, YFSETQ. CDR3 bases: TGCGCCAGCAGTTTGGGACTAGGGGAAGTAGATACGCAGTATTTT. This encodes CASSLGLGEVDTQYF. The full variable domain, its missing parts supplied by reference TRBV5-1 and TRBJ2-3, is KAGVTQTPRYLIKTRGQQVTLSCSPISGHRSVSWYQQTPGQGLQFLFEYFSETQRNKGNFPGRFSGRQFSNSRSEMNVSTLELGDSALYLCASSLGLGEVDTQYFGPGTRLTVL.

Details on this clone: At the DNA level, this CDR3 is encoded by other sequences in the same sample as well. The chain employs TRBV6-6 and TRBJ2-7; 7 bases are a match to TRBD2. The CDR3 extends over 14 amino acids. V lost 4 bases and J lost 3; bases outside the gene matches: 6. Germline V gene sequence: CDR1 MNHNY, CDR2 SVGAGI (reference sequence). CDR3 residues: CASSLSSGGYEQYF. The CDR3, as DNA: TGTGCCAGCAGTTTGTCTAGCGGTGGCTACGAGCAGTACTTC.

This chain connects TRBV30 to TRBJ2-6; no definite D call. The CDR3 is made up of 14 amino acids. Germline V gives CDR1 GTSNPN, CDR2 SVGIG (reference sequence). Trimming pared 5 bases from V and 1 base from J, leaving 9 bases between. The CDR3 region is CAWAGSSGANVLTF. The CDR3 DNA follows: TGTGCCTGGGCCGGTTCTTCTGGGGCCAACGTCCTGACTTTC. Complete variable domain (other parts from reference TRBV30 and TRBJ2-6): SQTIHQWPATLVQPVGSPLSLECTVEGTSNPNLYWYRQAAGRGLQLLFYSVGIGQISSEVPQNLSASRPQDRQFILSSKKLLLSDSGFYLCAWAGSSGANVLTFGAGSRLTVL.

This chain links TRBV10-1 with TRBJ2-4, with D possibly matching TRBD1 (5 bases). Germline V CDR1 and CDR2: WNHNN, SYGVQD (reference sequence). V lost 9 bases, J lost 8 bases, and 14 bases lay in between. CDR3 size: 12 residues. CDR3: CARDKGRDIQYF. CDR3 DNA: TGCGCCAGGGACAAGGGTCGAGACATTCAGTACTTC.

The V call is TRBV4-1, the J call TRBJ2-7, with D possibly being TRBD1 (5 bases). The CDR3 contains 15 residues. Germline lookup yields CDR1 MGHRA and CDR2 YSYEKL. The ends were cut back, 4 bases at V and 3 bases at J, with 16 bases in the middle. The CDR3 bases are TGCGCCAGCAGCCGTCAGGGAAGGGCCGACTACGAGCAGTACTTC. It specifies CASSRQGRADYEQYF.

The gene calls are TRBV10-3 and TRBJ2-7; TRBD1 aligns across 8 bases. CDR1 and CDR2 (germline): ENHRY, SYGVKD. The CDR3 covers 12 residues. V lost 9 bases and J lost 5; bases outside the gene matches: 6. CDR3 in DNA: TGTGCCATAGGACAGGGAGTGGACGAGCAGTACTTC. As protein: CAIGQGVDEQYF.

The chain carries TRBV14 and TRBJ2-7; D is possibly TRBD1 (5 bases). Germline assignment: CDR1 SGHDN and CDR2 FVKESK. The CDR3 loop spans 16 amino acids. Trimming took off 0 bases at V and 3 bases at J, with 15 bases between the two ends. DNA of the CDR3: TGTGCCAGCAGCCAAGAGGCATGGGGCACTCTCTACGAGCAGTACTTC. It encodes CASSQEAWGTLYEQYF.